This T cell receptor beta chain was recovered during a study of memory CD4+ T cells and cytomegalovirus serostatus. The germline CDR1 and CDR2 sequences are LNHDA and SQIVND (reference sequence). The V end lost 6 bases, the J end lost 3 bases, and 6 bases lay between the germline ends. The CDR3 has 12 residues. The sort gate was single viable CD3+CD4+CD8-CD45RO+ cells for memory CD4+ T cells. Profiled with immunoSEQ multiplex PCR; TCRdb holds only in-frame clones, not every one. The repertoire consists of over 35,000 clones, with roughly 78% occurring once and the leading ten covering approximately 0.97%.

Sequencing was performed on memory CD4+ T cells from blood. This clonotype was sampled from an adult in good health and CMV-seronegative. This chain uses TRBV19 with TRBJ1-5; D gene uncertain. This chain's CDR3 is CASRRANQPQHF. The CDR3 nucleotides read TGTGCCAGTAGGAGGGCCAATCAGCCCCAGCATTTT.